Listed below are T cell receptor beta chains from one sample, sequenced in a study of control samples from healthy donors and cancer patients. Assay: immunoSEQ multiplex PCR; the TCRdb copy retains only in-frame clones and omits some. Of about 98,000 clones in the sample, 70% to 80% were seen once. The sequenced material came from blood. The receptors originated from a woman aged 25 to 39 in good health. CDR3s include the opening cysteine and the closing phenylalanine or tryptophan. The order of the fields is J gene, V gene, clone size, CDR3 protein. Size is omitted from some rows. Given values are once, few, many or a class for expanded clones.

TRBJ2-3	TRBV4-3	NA	CASSQGGSGGFTDTQYF
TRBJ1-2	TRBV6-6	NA	CASSRTEDGYTF
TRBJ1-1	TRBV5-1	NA	CASSLAQRSKTEAFF
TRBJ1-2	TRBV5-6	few	CASSLGPDGYTF
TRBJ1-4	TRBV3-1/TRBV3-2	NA	CASSRTGPNEKLFF
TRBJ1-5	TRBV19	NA	CASSRDRDRDQPQHF
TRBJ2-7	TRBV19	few	CASRDRGNLYEQYF
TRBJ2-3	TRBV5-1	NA	CASSLEDTQYF
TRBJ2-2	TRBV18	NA	CASSPGRGRENTGELFF
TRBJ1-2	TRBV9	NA	CASSVGSVNYGYTF
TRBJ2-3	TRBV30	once	CAWSVGRDTQYF
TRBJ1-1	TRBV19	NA	CAIRDYTEAFF
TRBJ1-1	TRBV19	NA	CASSNRGLNTEAFF
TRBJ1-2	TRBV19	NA	CASTPGPANYGYTF
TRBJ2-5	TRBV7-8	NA	CASSSGTSVKETQYF
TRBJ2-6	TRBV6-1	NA	CASSDVRGAGANVLTF
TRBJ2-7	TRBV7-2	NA	CASSWKSYEQYF
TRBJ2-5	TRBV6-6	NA	CASSPGLKAETQYF
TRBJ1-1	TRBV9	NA	CASSVGANTEAFF
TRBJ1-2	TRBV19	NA	CASSPLEVFYGYTF
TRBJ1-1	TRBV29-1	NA	CSVEGGAGGTEAFF
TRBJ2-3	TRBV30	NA	CAWSSGSKADTQYF
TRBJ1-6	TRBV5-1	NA	CASSLAGTGDNSPLHF
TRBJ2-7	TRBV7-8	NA	CASSLGQGGEQYF
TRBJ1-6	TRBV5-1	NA	CASSREGGDNSPLHF
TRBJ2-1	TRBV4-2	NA	CASSRGGLAGGNEQFF
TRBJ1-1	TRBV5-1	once	CASSLAVGGTEAFF
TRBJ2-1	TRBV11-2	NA	CASSHFQGASYNEQFF
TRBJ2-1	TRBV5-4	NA	CASSGWTSGGDNEQFF
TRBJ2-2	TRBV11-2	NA	CASSLVQGAVTGELFF
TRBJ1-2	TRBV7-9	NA	CASSLEGARGYTF
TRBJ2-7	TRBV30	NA	CAGGQSYEQYF
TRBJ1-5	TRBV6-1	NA	CASSELGRNQPQHF